The present entry profiles one T cell receptor beta chain with its context. Its target is unknown. The source of the sample is a study of radiation and T cells in renal cell carcinoma. General observations from the study: In blood, top tumor clones expanded by 2 weeks, shrinking by 4. Without pretreatment biopsies, baseline tumor clonotype presence was undetermined.

The CDR3 is 14 amino acids. Germline V gene sequence: CDR1 SGHKS, CDR2 YYEKEE (reference sequence). Trimming pared 0 bases from V and 0 bases from J, leaving 4 bases between. Documented time point: baseline pretreatment blood. Sample treatment: 15 Gy SBRT to primary tumor, nephrectomy 4 weeks later. The tumor was a clear cell renal cell carcinoma. Some clones are missing from TCRdb's copy, which holds only in-frame ones; the method was immunoSEQ multiplex PCR. The sample has 120,000 to 150,000 clones; 88% are singletons. This TCR came from a woman aged 70 to 79 with renal cell carcinoma. The sequences come from blood, collected from a patient whose treatment included radiotherapy and nephrectomy. The chain is built from TRBV5-5 and TRBJ1-5; the D is unclear. The CDR3 reads CASSLGVSNQPQHF. CDR3 bases: TGTGCCAGCAGCTTGGGTGTTAGCAATCAGCCCCAGCATTTT.